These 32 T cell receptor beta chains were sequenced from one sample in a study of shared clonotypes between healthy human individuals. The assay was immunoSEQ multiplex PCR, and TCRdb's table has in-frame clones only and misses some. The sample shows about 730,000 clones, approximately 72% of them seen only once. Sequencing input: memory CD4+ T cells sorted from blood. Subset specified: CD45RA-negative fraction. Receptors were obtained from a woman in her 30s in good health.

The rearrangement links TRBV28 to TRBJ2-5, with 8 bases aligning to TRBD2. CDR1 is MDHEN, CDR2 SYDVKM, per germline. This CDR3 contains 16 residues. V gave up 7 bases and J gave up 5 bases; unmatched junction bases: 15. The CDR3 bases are TGTGCCAGCATATCCCTATTGAGCGGGAGTAGGGAGACCCAGTACTTC. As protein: CASISLLSGSRETQYF.

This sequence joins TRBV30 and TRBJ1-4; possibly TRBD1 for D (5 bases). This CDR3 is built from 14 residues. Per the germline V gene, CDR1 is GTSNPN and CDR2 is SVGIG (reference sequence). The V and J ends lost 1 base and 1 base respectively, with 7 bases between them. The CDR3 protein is CAWSAGGTNEKLFF. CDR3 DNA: TGTGCCTGGAGTGCCGGGGGAACTAATGAAAAACTGTTTTTT.

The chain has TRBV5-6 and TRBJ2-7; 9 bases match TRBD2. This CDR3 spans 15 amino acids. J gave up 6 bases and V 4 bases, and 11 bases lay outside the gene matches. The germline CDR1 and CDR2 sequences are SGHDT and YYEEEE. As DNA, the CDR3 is TGTGCCAGCAGCGACGTGGAGACTAGCGGCTCCGAGCAGTACTTC. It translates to CASSDVETSGSEQYF.

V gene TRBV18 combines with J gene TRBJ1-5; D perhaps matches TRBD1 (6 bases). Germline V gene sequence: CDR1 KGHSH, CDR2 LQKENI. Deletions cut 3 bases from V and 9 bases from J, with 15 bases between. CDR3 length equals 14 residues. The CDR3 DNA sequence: TGTGCCAGCTCACCCGACAGGACATCCTCGCCCCAGCATTTT. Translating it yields CASSPDRTSSPQHF.

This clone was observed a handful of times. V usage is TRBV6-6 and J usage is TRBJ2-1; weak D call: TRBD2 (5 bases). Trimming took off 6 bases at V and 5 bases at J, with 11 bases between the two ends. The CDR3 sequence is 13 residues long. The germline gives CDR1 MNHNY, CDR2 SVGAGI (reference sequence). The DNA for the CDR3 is TGTGCCAGCAGCCCTCCCGGGGACAATGAGCAGTTCTTC. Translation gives CASSPPGDNEQFF.

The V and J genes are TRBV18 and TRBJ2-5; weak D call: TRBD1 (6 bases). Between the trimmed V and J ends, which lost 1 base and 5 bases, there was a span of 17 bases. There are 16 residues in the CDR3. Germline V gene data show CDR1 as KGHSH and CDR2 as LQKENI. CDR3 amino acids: CASSPLLSVTGETQYF. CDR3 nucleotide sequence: TGTGCCAGCTCACCACTTTTGTCGGTCACAGGGGAGACCCAGTACTTC.

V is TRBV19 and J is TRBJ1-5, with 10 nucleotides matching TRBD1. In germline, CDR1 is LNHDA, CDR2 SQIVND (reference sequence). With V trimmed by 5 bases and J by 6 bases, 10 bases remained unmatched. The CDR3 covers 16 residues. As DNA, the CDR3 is TGTGCCAGTAGTTCCTCTCCGGGACAGGGGATTCAGCCCCAGCATTTT. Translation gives CASSSSPGQGIQPQHF.

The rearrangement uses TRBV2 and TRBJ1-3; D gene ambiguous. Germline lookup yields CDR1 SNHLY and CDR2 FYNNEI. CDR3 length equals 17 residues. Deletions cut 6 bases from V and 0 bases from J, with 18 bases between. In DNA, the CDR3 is TGTGCCAGCAGCGAAACGGGATTTCCCAGCTCTGGAAACACCATATATTTT. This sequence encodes CASSETGFPSSGNTIYF.

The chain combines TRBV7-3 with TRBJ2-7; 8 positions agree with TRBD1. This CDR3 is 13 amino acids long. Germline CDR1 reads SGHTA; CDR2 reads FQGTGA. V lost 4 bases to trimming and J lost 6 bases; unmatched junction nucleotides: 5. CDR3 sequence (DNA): TGTGCCAGCAGCTCAGACAGGGGCCGCGAGCAGTACTTC. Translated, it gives CASSSDRGREQYF.

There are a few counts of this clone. CDR3 residues: CASKERAGGDLGTDTQYF. The CDR3 nucleotides read TGTGCCAGCAAAGAACGAGCGGGAGGGGATTTGGGCACAGATACGCAGTATTTT. This rearrangement joins TRBV2 to TRBJ2-3; 10 positions match TRBD2. Germline V lookup: CDR1 SNHLY, CDR2 FYNNEI. The CDR3 has 18 residues. V was pared by 7 bases and J by 1 base, with 14 bases of the junction left unmatched.

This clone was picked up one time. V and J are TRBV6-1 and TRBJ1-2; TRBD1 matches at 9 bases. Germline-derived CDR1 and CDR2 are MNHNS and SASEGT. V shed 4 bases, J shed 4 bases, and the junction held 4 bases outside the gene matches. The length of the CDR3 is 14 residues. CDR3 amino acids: CASSGQGVGYGYTF. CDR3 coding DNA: TGTGCCAGCAGTGGACAGGGGGTAGGCTATGGCTACACCTTC.

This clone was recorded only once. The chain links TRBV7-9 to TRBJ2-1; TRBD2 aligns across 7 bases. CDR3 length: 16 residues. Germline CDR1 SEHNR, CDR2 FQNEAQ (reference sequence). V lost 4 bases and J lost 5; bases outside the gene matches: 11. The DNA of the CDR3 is TGTGCCAGCAGCTCGATTGGTGTTCTAGCGGACAATGAGCAGTTCTTC. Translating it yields CASSSIGVLADNEQFF. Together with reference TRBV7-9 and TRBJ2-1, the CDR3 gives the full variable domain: DTGVSQNPRHKITKRGQNVTFRCDPISEHNRLYWYRQTLGQGPEFLTYFQNEAQLEKSRLLSDRFSAERPKGSFSTLEIQRTEQGDSAMYLCASSSIGVLADNEQFFGPGTRLTVL.

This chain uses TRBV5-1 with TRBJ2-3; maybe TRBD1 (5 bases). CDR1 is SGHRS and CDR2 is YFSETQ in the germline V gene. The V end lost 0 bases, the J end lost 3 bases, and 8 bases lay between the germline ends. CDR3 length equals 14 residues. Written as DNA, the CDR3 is TGCGCCAGCAGCTTGGCGACAGAAACAGATACGCAGTATTTT. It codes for CASSLATETDTQYF.

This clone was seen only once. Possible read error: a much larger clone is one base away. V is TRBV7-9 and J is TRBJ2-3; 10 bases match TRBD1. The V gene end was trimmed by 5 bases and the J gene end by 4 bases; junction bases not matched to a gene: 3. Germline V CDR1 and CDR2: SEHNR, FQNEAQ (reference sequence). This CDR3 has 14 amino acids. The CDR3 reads CASSTGQGADTQYF. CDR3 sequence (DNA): TGTGCCAGCAGCACCGGACAGGGGGCAGATACGCAGTATTTT.

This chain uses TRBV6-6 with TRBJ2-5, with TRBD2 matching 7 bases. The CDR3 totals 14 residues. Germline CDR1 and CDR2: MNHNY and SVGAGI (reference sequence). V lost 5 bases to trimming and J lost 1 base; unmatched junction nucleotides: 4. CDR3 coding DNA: TGTGCCAGCAGTCAAACTAGCGTCCAAGAGACCCAGTACTTC. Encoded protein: CASSQTSVQETQYF.

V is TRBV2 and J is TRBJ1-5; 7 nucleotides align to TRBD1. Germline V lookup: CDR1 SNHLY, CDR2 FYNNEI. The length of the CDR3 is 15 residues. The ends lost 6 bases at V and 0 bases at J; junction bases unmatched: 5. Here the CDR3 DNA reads TGTGCCAGCAGCAGGACAGGATATAGCAATCAGCCCCAGCATTTT. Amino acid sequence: CASSRTGYSNQPQHF.

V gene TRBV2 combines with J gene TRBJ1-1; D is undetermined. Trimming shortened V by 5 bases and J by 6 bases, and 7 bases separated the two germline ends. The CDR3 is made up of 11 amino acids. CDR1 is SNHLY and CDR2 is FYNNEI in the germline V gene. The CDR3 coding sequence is TGTGCCAGCAGTACAGAGGCTGAAGCTTTCTTT. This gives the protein CASSTEAEAFF.

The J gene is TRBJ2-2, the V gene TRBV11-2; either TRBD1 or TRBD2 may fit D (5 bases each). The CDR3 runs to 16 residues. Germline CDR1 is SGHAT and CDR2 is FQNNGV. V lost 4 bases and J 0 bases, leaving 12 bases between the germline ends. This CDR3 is CASSSLGAANTGELFF. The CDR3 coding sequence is TGTGCCAGCAGCTCCCTCGGGGCGGCGAACACCGGGGAGCTGTTTTTT.

The CDR3 bases are TGTGCCAGCGGCCCTGCGCGCGAGCAGTACTTC. As protein: CASGPAREQYF. The J gene is TRBJ2-7, the V gene TRBV28; D gene uncertain. Germline lookup yields CDR1 MDHEN and CDR2 SYDVKM. V dropped 8 bases and J dropped 6 bases, with 11 bases sitting between them. The CDR3 extends over 11 amino acids.

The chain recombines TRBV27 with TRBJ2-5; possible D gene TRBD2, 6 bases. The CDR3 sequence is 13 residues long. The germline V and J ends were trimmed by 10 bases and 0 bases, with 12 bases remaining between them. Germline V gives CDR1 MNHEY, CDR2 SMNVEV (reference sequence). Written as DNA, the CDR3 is TGTGCCACCCGTAGCGGAAACCAAGAGACCCAGTACTTC. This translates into CATRSGNQETQYF.

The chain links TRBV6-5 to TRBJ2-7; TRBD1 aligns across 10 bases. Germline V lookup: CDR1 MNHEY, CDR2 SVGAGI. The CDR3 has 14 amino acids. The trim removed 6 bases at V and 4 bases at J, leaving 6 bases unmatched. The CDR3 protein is CASRHRDRGYEQYF. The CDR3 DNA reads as TGTGCCAGCAGGCACCGGGACAGGGGTTACGAGCAGTACTTC.

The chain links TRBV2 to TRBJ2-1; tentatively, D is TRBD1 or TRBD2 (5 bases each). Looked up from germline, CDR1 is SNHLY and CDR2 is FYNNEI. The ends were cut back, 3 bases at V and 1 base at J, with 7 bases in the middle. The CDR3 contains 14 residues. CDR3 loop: CASSDGGSYNEQFF. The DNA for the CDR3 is TGTGCCAGCAGTGATGGGGGTTCCTACAATGAGCAGTTCTTC.

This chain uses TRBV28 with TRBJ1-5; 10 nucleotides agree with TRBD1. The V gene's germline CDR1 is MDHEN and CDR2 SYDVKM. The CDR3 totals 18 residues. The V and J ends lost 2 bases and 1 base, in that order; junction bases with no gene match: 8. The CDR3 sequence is CASSLGTGDPISNQPQHF. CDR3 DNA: TGTGCCAGCAGTTTAGGGACAGGGGATCCGATAAGCAATCAGCCCCAGCATTTT.

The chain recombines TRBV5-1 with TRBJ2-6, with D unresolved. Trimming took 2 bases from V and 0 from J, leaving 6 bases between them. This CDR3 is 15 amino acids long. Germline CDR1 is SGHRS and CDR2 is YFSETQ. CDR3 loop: CASSFFSSGANVLTF. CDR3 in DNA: TGCGCCAGCAGCTTTTTTTCCTCTGGGGCCAACGTCCTGACTTTC.

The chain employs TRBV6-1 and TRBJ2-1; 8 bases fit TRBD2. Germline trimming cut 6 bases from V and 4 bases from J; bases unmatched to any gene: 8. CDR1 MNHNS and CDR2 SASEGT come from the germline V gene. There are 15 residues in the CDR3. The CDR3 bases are TGTGCCAGCAGAGCAAGCGGGAGCGGATACAATGAGCAGTTCTTC. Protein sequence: CASRASGSGYNEQFF.

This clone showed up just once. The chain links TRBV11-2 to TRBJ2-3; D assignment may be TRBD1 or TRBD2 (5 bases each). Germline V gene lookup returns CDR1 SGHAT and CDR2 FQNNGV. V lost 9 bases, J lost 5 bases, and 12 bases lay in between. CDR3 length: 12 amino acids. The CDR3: CASGRDRDTQYF. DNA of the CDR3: TGTGCCAGTGGACGGGACCGAGATACGCAGTATTTT.

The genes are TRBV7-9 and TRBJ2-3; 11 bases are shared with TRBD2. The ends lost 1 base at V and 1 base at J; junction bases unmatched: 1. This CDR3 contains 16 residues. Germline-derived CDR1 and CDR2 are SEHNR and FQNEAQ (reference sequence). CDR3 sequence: CASSLELAGGTDTQYF. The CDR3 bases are TGTGCCAGCAGCTTAGAACTAGCGGGGGGCACAGATACGCAGTATTTT.

CDR3 nucleotide sequence: TGTGCCAGCAGCTTCGGATCGGCCCGGGAGTATGAAGCTTTCTTT. Its protein product is CASSFGSAREYEAFF. This chain links TRBV7-9 with TRBJ1-1; D is ambiguous. V lost 3 bases and J 7 bases, leaving 18 bases between the germline ends. The CDR3 spans 15 residues. Germline loops: CDR1 SEHNR, CDR2 FQNEAQ (reference sequence).

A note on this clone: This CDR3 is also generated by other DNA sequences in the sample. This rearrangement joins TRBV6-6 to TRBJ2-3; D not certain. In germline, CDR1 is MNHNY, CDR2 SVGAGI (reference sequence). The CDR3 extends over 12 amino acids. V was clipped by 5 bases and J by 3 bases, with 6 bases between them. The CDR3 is CASSLSTDTQYF. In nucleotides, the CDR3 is TGTGCCAGCAGTCTCAGTACAGATACGCAGTATTTT.

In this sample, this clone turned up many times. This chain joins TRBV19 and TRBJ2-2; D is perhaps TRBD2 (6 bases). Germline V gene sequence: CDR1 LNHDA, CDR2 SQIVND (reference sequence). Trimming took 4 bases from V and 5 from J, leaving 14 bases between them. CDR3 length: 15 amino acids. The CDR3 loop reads CASSTGVKATGELFF. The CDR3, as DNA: TGTGCCAGTAGTACGGGGGTTAAGGCGACCGGGGAGCTGTTTTTT.

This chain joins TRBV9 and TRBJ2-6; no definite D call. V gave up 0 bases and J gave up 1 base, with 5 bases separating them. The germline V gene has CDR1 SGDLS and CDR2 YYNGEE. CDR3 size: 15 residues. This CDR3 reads CASSVVDSGANVLTF. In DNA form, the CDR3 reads TGTGCCAGCAGCGTAGTGGATTCTGGGGCCAACGTCCTGACTTTC.

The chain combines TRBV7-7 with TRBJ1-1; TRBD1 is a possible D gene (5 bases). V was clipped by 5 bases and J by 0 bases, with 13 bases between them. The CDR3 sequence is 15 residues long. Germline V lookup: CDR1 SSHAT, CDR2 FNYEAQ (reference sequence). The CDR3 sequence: CASSHGTDLNTEAFF. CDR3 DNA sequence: TGTGCCAGCAGCCATGGGACGGATTTGAACACTGAAGCTTTCTTT.